This entry lists 2 T cell receptor beta chains sequenced from one sample in a study of CD4 T cells in relation to SARS-CoV-2 and coronaviruses. Before the COVID-19 pandemic, during about 2011-2019, CD4+ T cells were taken from unexposed donors. The table came from immunoSEQ multiplex PCR; TCRdb's copy has only in-frame clones and leaves some out. In the table there are about 68,000 clones, over 90% of which are singletons. Sample: naive CD4+ T cells from PBMCs. Stated subset: naive CD4+ T cells isolated by negative enrichment. The receptors derive from a human donor in good health.

This clone was observed once. The chain's CDR3 is CASSDSQGEYTEAFF. Written as DNA, the CDR3 is TGTGCCAGCAGTGACTCTCAGGGAGAATACACTGAAGCTTTCTTT. The chain recombines TRBV6-4 with TRBJ1-1, with D possibly matching TRBD1 (5 bases). This CDR3 comprises 15 residues. V lost 0 bases, J lost 3 bases, and 11 bases lay in between. From germline, CDR1 is MRHNA and CDR2 SNTAGT.

The chain employs TRBV5-4 and TRBJ2-1; possibly TRBD2 for D (6 bases). The length of the CDR3 is 17 residues. Trimming pared 1 base from V and 7 bases from J, leaving 21 bases between. Looked up from germline, CDR1 is SGHNT and CDR2 is YYREEE (reference sequence). CDR3 sequence reads: CASSLNPGLAAGNEQFF. In nucleotides, the CDR3 is TGTGCCAGCAGCTTGAACCCGGGACTGGCGGCTGGGAATGAGCAGTTCTTC.